The 16 T cell receptor beta chains given below trace back to one sample, sequenced in a study of blood T cells in healthy people across ages. A second 7 to 11 cycle PCR used barcoded and J-beta primers. TCRdb re-called the 5' RACE reads with MiXCR, one entry per CDR3 protein. The sample shows hundreds of thousands of distinct CDR3 sequences, over 40% of them seen only once. Specimen: blood. The receptors were sampled from a man older than 75 in good health.

The J gene is TRBJ2-3, the V gene TRBV10-2, with 7 nucleotides matching TRBD2. The V gene end was trimmed by 3 bases and the J gene end by 1 base; junction bases not matched to a gene: 7. The germline V gene has CDR1 WSHSY and CDR2 SAAADI. CDR3 length: 16 residues. Here the CDR3 DNA reads TGCGCCAGCAGTGACTTGGGAGGGCCGGGCACAGATACGCAGTATTTT. It specifies CASSDLGGPGTDTQYF.

In its sample, this clonotype was seen once. This chain uses TRBV7-2 with TRBJ2-7; a weak D match, TRBD2 (7 bases). From germline, CDR1 is SGHTA and CDR2 FQGNSA. The CDR3 is 15 amino acids. Between the trimmed V and J ends, which lost 5 bases and 2 bases, there was a span of 16 bases. CDR3 amino acids: CASSIWRGQAYEQYF. For the CDR3, the DNA is TGTGCCAGCAGCATCTGGCGGGGGCAGGCCTACGAGCAGTACTTC.

The V and J genes are TRBV20-1 and TRBJ1-4; D uncertain. Germline CDR1 is DFQATT and CDR2 is SNEGSKA (reference sequence). The CDR3 is 16 amino acids. Trimming removed 3 bases from V and 3 bases from J, with 17 bases in between. CDR3 residues: CSASPHPLRANEKLFF. The CDR3 DNA follows: TGCAGTGCTAGTCCCCATCCCCTTCGGGCTAATGAAAAACTGTTTTTT.

The gene calls are TRBV2 and TRBJ2-7, with 7 positions matching TRBD1. Trimming took 5 bases from V and 2 from J; bases not matched to a gene: 9. Germline V lookup: CDR1 SNHLY, CDR2 FYNNEI. The CDR3 runs 15 residues. The DNA of the CDR3 is TGTGCCAGCAGTACCCGACAGGGAAGGCCCTACGAGCAGTACTTC. Protein: CASSTRQGRPYEQYF.

This clonotype was seen more than once but under ten times. The chain has TRBV28 and TRBJ2-1; 10 bases map to TRBD2. The V segment lost 3 bases and the J segment 9 bases; nucleotides outside the gene matches: 8. Germline-derived CDR1 and CDR2 are MDHEN and SYDVKM. The CDR3 is 15 amino acids. CDR3 nucleotide sequence: TGTGCCAGCAGTTTTTCTAGCGGGAGTCAGGGTGAGCAGTTCTTC. The encoded protein is CASSFSSGSQGEQFF.

V and J are TRBV10-3 and TRBJ2-5; TRBD2 matches at 10 bases. CDR3 size: 16 residues. Per germline, CDR1 ENHRY and CDR2 SYGVKD. After removal of 6 bases from V and 1 base from J, the junction contained 8 bases not matched to a gene. The CDR3 DNA is TGTGCCATCAGGGAAACCCTAGCGGGAGTCCAAGAGACCCAGTACTTC. It is translated as CAIRETLAGVQETQYF.

V is TRBV10-3 and J is TRBJ2-5, with 10 bases fitting TRBD1. Trimming at V came to 2 bases and at J to 1 base, leaving 10 bases not matched to a gene. This CDR3 contains 18 residues. Germline V gives CDR1 ENHRY, CDR2 SYGVKD. As DNA, the CDR3 is TGTGCCATCAGTGAGATGACAGGGGGCGTTAGTCGCCAAGAGACCCAGTACTTC. Its translation: CAISEMTGGVSRQETQYF.

This chain connects TRBV7-2 to TRBJ2-7; no definite D call. Germline CDR1 SGHTA, CDR2 FQGNSA. The length of the CDR3 is 14 residues. Trimming stripped 1 base from V and 3 bases from J, with 10 bases between. The CDR3 loop is CASSLGARGYEQYF. The CDR3 region has the DNA TGTGCCAGCAGCTTAGGGGCCCGAGGCTACGAGCAGTACTTC.

This clonotype was observed a handful of times. CDR3 amino acids: CASSSSGGADTQYF. The CDR3 nucleotides read TGTGCCAGCAGCTCCAGTGGGGGGGCGGATACGCAGTATTTT. The V gene is TRBV7-2, the J gene TRBJ2-3; TRBD2 is a possible D gene (7 bases). The CDR3 is 14 residues long. Trimming cost V 4 bases and J 6 bases, with 14 bases left between them. Germline V gene sequence: CDR1 SGHTA, CDR2 FQGNSA.

V and J are TRBV19 and TRBJ1-1, with D maybe TRBD1 (5 bases). The germline V and J ends were trimmed by 7 bases and 5 bases, with 14 bases remaining between them. Germline V gives CDR1 LNHDA, CDR2 SQIVND (reference sequence). This CDR3 spans 13 amino acids. The CDR3 DNA follows: TGTGCCAGTACCGATCAGGGAGGGACTGAAGCTTTCTTT. Its translation: CASTDQGGTEAFF.

This clonotype showed up just once. This rearrangement joins TRBV18 to TRBJ2-7; D is possibly TRBD1 (6 bases). Trimming shortened V by 3 bases and J by 7 bases, and 13 bases separated the two germline ends. This CDR3 spans 13 amino acids. Germline-derived CDR1 and CDR2 are KGHSH and LQKENI. The CDR3 loop is CASSPFTRGEQYF. In nucleotides, the CDR3 is TGTGCCAGCTCACCCTTCACGAGGGGGGAGCAGTACTTC.

J is TRBJ2-3 and V is TRBV7-9; TRBD1 is a possible D gene (5 bases). Per the germline V gene, CDR1 is SEHNR and CDR2 is FQNEAQ (reference sequence). This CDR3 has 14 residues. Trimming removed 2 bases at V and 2 bases at J, with 8 bases between. The CDR3: CASSLIGATDTQYF. CDR3 DNA: TGTGCCAGCAGCTTAATAGGGGCCACAGATACGCAGTATTTT.

This chain uses TRBV28 with TRBJ1-2; 9 bases agree with TRBD1. This CDR3 is built from 14 residues. From germline, CDR1 is MDHEN and CDR2 SYDVKM. The trim removed 5 bases at V and 5 bases at J, leaving 6 bases unmatched. The CDR3 loop is CASSGQGLGYGYTF. The DNA for the CDR3 is TGTGCCAGCAGTGGACAGGGGCTTGGGTATGGCTACACCTTC.

A few counts support this clonotype. This chain joins TRBV20-1 and TRBJ2-1; 7 bases are shared with TRBD2. Losses at the gene ends were 0 bases for V and 8 bases for J; bases not matched to a gene: 16. The CDR3 runs 17 residues. CDR1 is DFQATT, CDR2 SNEGSKA, per germline (reference sequence). CDR3 residues: CSARDRGLVHLSDEQFF. CDR3 DNA: TGCAGTGCTAGAGATCGCGGACTAGTCCATCTAAGCGATGAGCAGTTCTTC.

The chain has TRBV27 and TRBJ2-3; 8 nucleotides agree with TRBD1. The length of the CDR3 is 15 residues. J lost 1 base, V lost 6 bases, and 6 bases had no gene match. Looked up from germline, CDR1 is MNHEY and CDR2 is SMNVEV (reference sequence). The CDR3 loop is CASRPNRGGTDTQYF. In DNA form, the CDR3 reads TGTGCCAGCAGGCCCAACAGGGGGGGCACAGATACGCAGTATTTT.

This clonotype appeared many times. CDR3 protein: CSATGGARSYEQYF. The CDR3 nucleotides are TGCAGTGCAACCGGGGGGGCTAGGTCCTACGAGCAGTACTTC. The chain has TRBV20-1 and TRBJ2-7; TRBD2 matches 8 bases. The CDR3 spans 14 residues. Germline V gives CDR1 DFQATT, CDR2 SNEGSKA (reference sequence). Trimming at V came to 6 bases and at J to 1 base, leaving 8 bases not matched to a gene.